The sequence of this T cell receptor (beta chain) was determined in a study of blood T cell repertoires in COVID-19. In the study overall: Collection of acute and convalescent COVID-19 samples took place in the United States, Italy and Spain. From T cells, B-cell-depleted T cells, or PBMCs came the material, which was cDNA or gDNA.

The V end lost 3 bases, the J end lost 3 bases, and 8 bases lay between the germline ends. Germline V gives CDR1 MDHEN, CDR2 SYDVKM. There are 13 residues in the CDR3. Authors' data handling: Amplification from reference gene primers served as the basis for estimated nucleated cell counts. The repertoire was sequenced with immunoSEQ multiplex PCR; TCRdb's copy has only in-frame clones and lacks some. That table gives V, J and clone size, and the DNA gave D and trimming. The table includes 150,000 or so clones, approximately 75% detected once. The chain is built from TRBV28 and TRBJ1-2; D gene ambiguous. Sequenced: peripheral blood. The receptor was isolated from a human donor in a cohort sampled during active COVID-19. This CDR3 is CASSFLGHYGYTF. DNA for the CDR3: TGTGCCAGCAGTTTTCTGGGCCACTATGGCTACACCTTC.